These 18 T cell receptor beta chains came from one sample sequenced in a study of blood T cell repertoires in COVID-19. This table comes from immunoSEQ multiplex PCR, and its TCRdb copy is limited to in-frame clones, with some not included. Of roughly 300,000 clones listed, 65% to 90% are singletons. Specimen: peripheral blood. These receptors were collected from a human donor in a cohort sampled during active COVID-19.

This clone was counted a few times. The chain combines TRBV2 with TRBJ1-1; weak D call: TRBD1 (6 bases). The germline V and J ends were trimmed by 0 bases and 5 bases, with 10 bases remaining between them. Germline lookup yields CDR1 SNHLY and CDR2 FYNNEI. The CDR3 spans 14 residues. CDR3 coding DNA: TGTGCCAGCAGTGAAGCGCTAGGGGGAACTGAAGCTTTCTTT. Translating it yields CASSEALGGTEAFF.

This chain links TRBV11-2 with TRBJ1-2, with no clear D. This CDR3 has 14 residues. Trimming removed 1 base at V and 0 bases at J, with 6 bases between. The germline V gene encodes CDR1 SGHAT and CDR2 FQNNGV. CDR3 sequence reads: CASSLVAANYGYTF. The CDR3 bases are TGTGCCAGCAGCTTAGTCGCAGCTAACTATGGCTACACCTTC. Full variable domain (outside the CDR3, taken from reference TRBV11-2 and TRBJ1-2): EAGVAQSPRYKIIEKRQSVAFWCNPISGHATLYWYQQILGQGPKLLIQFQNNGVVDDSQLPKDRFSAERLKGVDSTLKIQPAKLEDSAVYLCASSLVAANYGYTFGSGTRLTVV.

The chain recombines TRBV6-2 or TRBV6-3 with TRBJ2-1, with 11 positions matching TRBD2. CDR1 and CDR2 from the germline V gene are MNHEY and SVGEGT. The CDR3 is made up of 16 amino acids. The trim removed 5 bases at V and 7 bases at J, leaving 10 bases unmatched. Here the CDR3 DNA reads TGTGCCAGCAGTAACATAGCGGGAGGGCGGGGGAATGAGCAGTTCTTC. Translating gives CASSNIAGGRGNEQFF.

The genes are TRBV5-1 and TRBJ2-1; D is unresolved. This CDR3 spans 11 amino acids. V lost 6 bases and J 4 bases, leaving 5 bases between the germline ends. Germline assignment: CDR1 SGHRS and CDR2 YFSETQ. The chain's CDR3 is CASTEYNEQFF. The CDR3 bases are TGCGCCAGCACCGAGTACAATGAGCAGTTCTTC. Complete variable domain (other parts from reference TRBV5-1 and TRBJ2-1): KAGVTQTPRYLIKTRGQQVTLSCSPISGHRSVSWYQQTPGQGLQFLFEYFSETQRNKGNFPGRFSGRQFSNSRSEMNVSTLELGDSALYLCASTEYNEQFFGPGTRLTVL.

The chain has TRBV7-2 and TRBJ1-1; perhaps TRBD1 as D (5 bases). Germline CDR1 SGHTA, CDR2 FQGNSA. The CDR3 length is 12 residues. V was trimmed by 6 bases and J by 3 bases, leaving 8 bases between them. Here the CDR3 DNA reads TGTGCCAGCAGATGGACATACACTGAAGCTTTCTTT. Protein: CASRWTYTEAFF.

The J gene is TRBJ1-5, the V gene TRBV5-1; the match to TRBD1 covers 7 bases. This CDR3 comprises 14 residues. The V gene's germline CDR1 is SGHRS and CDR2 YFSETQ. Losses at the gene ends were 4 bases for V and 8 bases for J; bases not matched to a gene: 9. CDR3 protein: CASSPGTQGEPQHF. CDR3 sequence (DNA): TGCGCCAGCAGCCCCGGGACCCAGGGGGAGCCCCAGCATTTT.

The chain couples TRBV28 to TRBJ2-5; perhaps TRBD1 as D (5 bases). Trimming removed 6 bases from V and 2 bases from J, with 19 bases in between. There are 16 residues in the CDR3. Germline V gene lookup returns CDR1 MDHEN and CDR2 SYDVKM. The CDR3: CASSVRGSKTQETQYF. The CDR3 DNA follows: TGTGCCAGCAGCGTAAGGGGATCTAAGACACAAGAGACCCAGTACTTC.

This clone was detected a few times. The chain has TRBV5-5 and TRBJ2-7; TRBD1 aligns across 9 bases. The junction had 4 bases not matched to a gene; V was cut back by 4 bases and J by 2 bases. CDR1 SGHKS and CDR2 YYEKEE come from the germline V gene (reference sequence). The CDR3 is made up of 14 amino acids. The CDR3 bases are TGTGCCAGCAGCCCCGGGACAGGGACCTACGAGCAGTACTTC. It translates to CASSPGTGTYEQYF.

This clone was detected only once. The CDR3 spells CASSPQWGAGELFF. Written as DNA, the CDR3 is TGTGCCAGCAGCCCTCAATGGGGAGCCGGGGAGCTGTTTTTT. The V call is TRBV9, the J call TRBJ2-2; TRBD2 is a possible D gene (5 bases). V was clipped by 4 bases and J by 6 bases, with 13 bases between them. This CDR3 has 14 residues. CDR1 and CDR2 from the germline V gene are SGDLS and YYNGEE.

J is TRBJ1-2 and V is TRBV5-5; D possibly corresponds to TRBD1 (5 bases). Trimming left V 0 bases short and J 3 bases short, with 12 bases between. This CDR3 contains 15 residues. Germline V gives CDR1 SGHKS, CDR2 YYEKEE (reference sequence). The CDR3 region has the DNA TGTGCCAGCAGCTTGGGCGGGGGAGCCTACTATGGCTACACCTTC. Translating gives CASSLGGGAYYGYTF.

In this sample, this clone turned up once. V usage is TRBV19 and J usage is TRBJ2-1, with D possibly matching TRBD1 (5 bases). There are 15 residues in the CDR3. Germline CDR1 is LNHDA and CDR2 is SQIVND (reference sequence). V gave up 5 bases and J gave up 2 bases, with 13 bases separating them. The DNA for the CDR3 is TGTGCCAGTAGTTCGGACACGACGACCTACAATGAGCAGTTCTTC. This translates into CASSSDTTTYNEQFF.

The rearrangement uses TRBV5-1 and TRBJ2-7, with D possibly being TRBD2 (5 bases). Between the trimmed V and J ends, which lost 4 bases and 1 base, there was a span of 12 bases. Germline CDR1 is SGHRS and CDR2 is YFSETQ. CDR3 length: 14 residues. CDR3 in amino acids: CASSREGGSYEQYF. In DNA, the CDR3 is TGCGCCAGCAGCCGTGAGGGTGGTTCCTACGAGCAGTACTTC.

The chain uses TRBV21-1 and TRBJ1-2; the D segment call TRBD1 is taken from the table without a DNA check. TRBV21-1 represents a pseudogene. CDR3 length: 16 amino acids. This CDR3 reads CASSGPRQGVPYGYTF. The CDR3 coding sequence is TGTGCCAGCAGCGGCCCAAGACAGGGGGTCCCCTATGGCTACACCTTC.

V and J are TRBV29-1 and TRBJ1-2; 7 positions match TRBD1. J gave up 4 bases and V 3 bases, and 11 bases lay outside the gene matches. Germline assignment: CDR1 SQVTM and CDR2 ANQGSEA. The length of the CDR3 is 15 residues. CDR3 sequence reads: CSVDNGQGVTYGYTF. CDR3 in DNA: TGCAGCGTTGACAATGGTCAGGGGGTTACCTATGGCTACACCTTC. The full variable domain, in which reference TRBV29-1 and TRBJ1-2 provide the parts outside the CDR3, is SAVISQKPSRDICQRGTSLTIQCQVDSQVTMMFWYRQQPGQSLTLIATANQGSEATYESGFVIDKFPISRPNLTFSTLTVSNMSPEDSSIYLCSVDNGQGVTYGYTFGSGTRLTVV.

The V and J genes are TRBV4-1 and TRBJ2-7; 8 positions agree with TRBD1. Germline V gene sequence: CDR1 MGHRA, CDR2 YSYEKL. Trimming cost V 0 bases and J 3 bases; bases outside gene matches: 4. The CDR3 loop spans 15 amino acids. CDR3 region: CASSQDATGDYEQYF. The CDR3 DNA reads TGCGCCAGCAGCCAAGACGCGACAGGGGACTACGAGCAGTACTTC.

V is TRBV3-1 (or the pseudogene TRBV3-2) and J is TRBJ2-2; TRBD1 matches 8 bases. With V trimmed by 4 bases and J by 6 bases, 4 bases remained unmatched. In germline, CDR1 is LGHDT, CDR2 YNNKEL (reference sequence). The CDR3 covers 14 residues. CDR3 bases: TGTGCCAGCAGCCCCAGGGGGCTGGCCGGGGAGCTGTTTTTT. Residues: CASSPRGLAGELFF.

V usage is TRBV7-9 and J usage is TRBJ1-4, with unresolved D. The germline CDR1 and CDR2 sequences are SEHNR and FQNEAQ (reference sequence). Between the trimmed V and J ends, which lost 5 bases and 5 bases, there was a span of 15 bases. The CDR3 is 15 amino acids. In DNA, the CDR3 is TGTGCCAGCAGCCTCCAGGCCGCCATAAATGAAAAACTGTTTTTT. Translated: CASSLQAAINEKLFF.

This rearrangement joins TRBV19 to TRBJ1-2; TRBD1 aligns across 8 bases. The CDR3 consists of 15 residues. Per the germline V gene, CDR1 is LNHDA and CDR2 is SQIVND (reference sequence). J lost 3 bases, V lost 1 base, and 4 bases had no gene match. CDR3 region: CASSIVAGQDYGYTF. The CDR3, as DNA: TGTGCCAGTAGTATAGTCGCGGGACAGGACTATGGCTACACCTTC.